This entry lists 23 T cell receptor beta chains sequenced from one sample in a study of blood T cell repertoires in COVID-19. The repertoire was sequenced with immunoSEQ multiplex PCR; TCRdb's copy has only in-frame clones and lacks some. This table holds roughly 360,000 clones, 70% to 85% found once. The sample consisted of peripheral blood. Source of these receptors: a human donor with acute or convalescent COVID-19. The donor label of this sample is uncertain.

CDR3 sequence (DNA): TGCGCCAGCAGCTTATATGACAGCACCAAAGGTCAGCCCCAGCATTTT. It specifies CASSLYDSTKGQPQHF. The chain has TRBV5-1 and TRBJ1-5; a weak D match, TRBD1 (5 bases). The CDR3 is made up of 16 amino acids. Trimming cost V 2 bases and J 6 bases, with 18 bases left between them. The germline V gene has CDR1 SGHRS and CDR2 YFSETQ.

This clone was counted a single time. The chain links TRBV5-1 to TRBJ2-3; D is perhaps TRBD2 (5 bases). The germline gives CDR1 SGHRS, CDR2 YFSETQ. The CDR3 loop spans 15 amino acids. The V end was cut by 0 bases, the J end by 1 base, with 9 bases between. CDR3 DNA sequence: TGCGCCAGCAGCTTGGCCGGGATCGGCACAGATACGCAGTATTTT. This sequence encodes CASSLAGIGTDTQYF. The entire variable domain, with the rest obtained from reference TRBV5-1 and TRBJ2-3, is as follows: KAGVTQTPRYLIKTRGQQVTLSCSPISGHRSVSWYQQTPGQGLQFLFEYFSETQRNKGNFPGRFSGRQFSNSRSEMNVSTLELGDSALYLCASSLAGIGTDTQYFGPGTRLTVL.

In its sample, this clone was seen a few times. The chain has TRBV11-2 and TRBJ2-7, with D possibly TRBD1 on 6 matching bases. The V and J ends lost 0 bases and 5 bases respectively, with 8 bases between them. Germline-derived CDR1 and CDR2 are SGHAT and FQNNGV. The CDR3 is 13 residues long. This chain's CDR3 is CASSLDRDNEQYF. The DNA of the CDR3 is TGTGCCAGCAGCTTAGACAGGGACAACGAGCAGTACTTC.

The CDR3 DNA is TGTGCCAGTAGTATAGCGGTCGTTCGCTTCTCTGGAAACACCATATATTTT. It yields the protein CASSIAVVRFSGNTIYF. The rearrangement joins TRBV19 to TRBJ1-3; no reliable D call. Germline V gives CDR1 LNHDA, CDR2 SQIVND (reference sequence). V was clipped by 1 base and J by 0 bases, with 13 bases between them. CDR3 size: 17 residues.

This clone appeared a few times. This chain uses TRBV6-5 with TRBJ2-7, with D perhaps TRBD1 (6 bases). V was clipped by 8 bases and J by 0 bases, with 11 bases between them. Germline CDR1 MNHEY, CDR2 SVGAGI. The CDR3 has 13 residues. CDR3: CASWTANSYEQYF. Written as DNA, the CDR3 is TGTGCCAGCTGGACAGCTAACTCCTACGAGCAGTACTTC.

V is TRBV21-1 and J is TRBJ1-6; TRBD1 is the table's D call and was not checked against the DNA. TRBV21-1 is described as a pseudogene. The CDR3 is 16 amino acids. The CDR3 region has the DNA TGTGCCAGCAGCAAAGTCGGACAGGCCTATAATTCACCCCTCCACTTT. Translating it yields CASSKVGQAYNSPLHF.

This clone was counted a single time. The chain employs TRBV5-1 and TRBJ1-2; 7 bases line up with TRBD1. V shed 4 bases and J 4 bases; nucleotides not matched to a gene: 7. CDR3 length equals 14 residues. Per germline, CDR1 SGHRS and CDR2 YFSETQ. CDR3 bases: TGCGCCAGCAGCCTCGGGACAGCAGTCTATGGCTACACCTTC. It specifies CASSLGTAVYGYTF.

This clone was counted only a few times. The rearrangement links TRBV29-1 to TRBJ2-5; D might be TRBD1 (6 bases). Germline V gives CDR1 SQVTM, CDR2 ANQGSEA. Between the trimmed V and J ends, which lost 7 bases and 5 bases, there was a span of 14 bases. The CDR3 is made up of 12 amino acids. The CDR3 DNA sequence: TGCAGCGGACTACAGGGCGGGGAGACCCAGTACTTC. Its translation: CSGLQGGETQYF.

This clone was found once. The V call is TRBV5-6, the J call TRBJ2-3; TRBD2 matches at 7 bases. CDR3 length: 16 amino acids. Germline V gene lookup returns CDR1 SGHDT and CDR2 YYEEEE. V was clipped by 2 bases and J by 0 bases; unmatched bases: 6. CDR3 coding DNA: TGTGCCAGCAGCTTAGGCGGGGGACTTAGCACAGATACGCAGTATTTT. Its translation: CASSLGGGLSTDTQYF.

The chain employs TRBV30 and TRBJ1-2; 10 bases match TRBD1. The CDR3 length is 15 residues. The V gene end was trimmed by 1 base and the J gene end by 8 bases; junction bases not matched to a gene: 10. Germline V CDR1 and CDR2: GTSNPN, SVGIG (reference sequence). The CDR3 spells CAWSAYRTGGEGYTF. The CDR3 DNA reads TGTGCCTGGAGTGCTTATCGGACAGGGGGGGAGGGCTACACCTTC.

This clone was detected only once. The chain recombines TRBV2 with TRBJ2-5; tentative D call: TRBD1 (6 bases). The CDR3 is 16 residues long. V dropped 6 bases and J dropped 5 bases, with 22 bases sitting between them. From germline, CDR1 is SNHLY and CDR2 FYNNEI. The CDR3 DNA is TGTGCCAGCAGGGGATACGGTCACAGGGAACGGGAGACCCAGTACTTC. It yields the protein CASRGYGHRERETQYF.

This clone has at least ten counts. The genes are TRBV18 and TRBJ2-3; TRBD2 matches at 14 bases. The CDR3 length is 16 residues. CDR1 is KGHSH, CDR2 LQKENI, per germline. V shed 2 bases and J 6 bases; nucleotides not matched to a gene: 4. The CDR3 nucleotides read TGTGCCAGCTCACCAGGACTAGCGGGGGGAAAGGATACGCAGTATTTT. This gives the protein CASSPGLAGGKDTQYF.

This chain connects TRBV7-9 to TRBJ2-3, with D uncertain. The CDR3 is 12 residues long. Per germline, CDR1 SEHNR and CDR2 FQNEAQ (reference sequence). Deletions cut 7 bases from V and 2 bases from J, with 7 bases between. The CDR3 nucleotides read TGTGCCAGCACCAGACACACAGATACGCAGTATTTT. Its protein is CASTRHTDTQYF.

In this sample, this clone turned up once. The chain uses TRBV27 and TRBJ2-7, with 12 positions matching TRBD2. Trimming cost V 3 bases and J 3 bases; bases outside gene matches: 6. This CDR3 comprises 16 residues. Per germline, CDR1 MNHEY and CDR2 SMNVEV (reference sequence). Here the CDR3 DNA reads TGTGCCAGCAGTTTGTCCAGGGGACTAGCGGGCTACGAGCAGTACTTC. This sequence encodes CASSLSRGLAGYEQYF.

This clone was detected only a few times. The chain is built from TRBV2 and TRBJ2-2; TRBD1 might be the D (7 bases). This CDR3 spans 16 amino acids. CDR1 and CDR2 (germline): SNHLY, FYNNEI. Trimming cost V 0 bases and J 2 bases, with 10 bases left between them. DNA of the CDR3: TGTGCCAGCAGTGAAGCGCGGGACAGTAACACCGGGGAGCTGTTTTTT. It specifies CASSEARDSNTGELFF.

The chain combines TRBV18 with TRBJ2-1, with D possibly TRBD2 on 6 matching bases. The V end lost 0 bases, the J end lost 5 bases, and 20 bases lay between the germline ends. Germline values: CDR1 KGHSH, CDR2 LQKENI. The CDR3 has 18 residues. The CDR3 nucleotides are TGTGCCAGCTCACCACCGACTCTGACTCACCGGAGGGACAATGAGCAGTTCTTC. Its translation: CASSPPTLTHRRDNEQFF.

V is TRBV5-5 and J is TRBJ1-5; TRBD1 is a possible D gene (6 bases). From germline, CDR1 is SGHKS and CDR2 YYEKEE (reference sequence). Trimming took off 4 bases at V and 3 bases at J, with 11 bases between the two ends. This CDR3 comprises 14 residues. DNA for the CDR3: TGTGCCAGCAGCCCGAACAGGGACAATCAGCCCCAGCATTTT. Its translation is CASSPNRDNQPQHF.

The V gene is TRBV19, the J gene TRBJ1-6; a possible D gene is TRBD1 (6 bases). The V gene lost 10 bases and the J gene lost 10 bases, with 17 bases spanning the gap. Germline V gives CDR1 LNHDA, CDR2 SQIVND (reference sequence). The CDR3 is 13 residues long. The CDR3, as DNA: TGTGCCACCTTGCCCTTCAGGGGCTCACCCCTCCACTTT. Residues: CATLPFRGSPLHF.

This clone turned up a few times. The CDR3, as DNA: TGTGCCAGCAGTGGCACGGGCGGGGAGCTGTTTTTT. It specifies CASSGTGGELFF. The V call is TRBV2, the J call TRBJ2-2; D unresolved. This CDR3 is 12 amino acids long. Germline V gene lookup returns CDR1 SNHLY and CDR2 FYNNEI. V was cut by 4 bases and J by 7 bases, with 7 bases left in between.

V gene TRBV2 combines with J gene TRBJ2-2, with D perhaps TRBD2 (5 bases). CDR1 SNHLY and CDR2 FYNNEI come from the germline V gene. This CDR3 spans 14 amino acids. V was pared by 4 bases and J by 4 bases, with 10 bases between. The CDR3 here is CASSAGISTGELFF. The CDR3 nucleotides read TGTGCCAGCAGTGCGGGGATTTCCACCGGGGAGCTGTTTTTT.

The CDR3 loop reads CASSQGTPEYEQYF. The CDR3 DNA is TGTGCCAGCAGCCAAGGGACTCCTGAATACGAGCAGTACTTC. The V and J genes are TRBV3-1 (or the pseudogene TRBV3-2) and TRBJ2-7; possibly TRBD2 for D (5 bases). Germline assignment: CDR1 LGHDT and CDR2 YNNKEL (reference sequence). Trimming took 1 base from V and 4 from J, leaving 11 bases between them. CDR3 length equals 14 residues.

About this clone itself: The sample contains more than one DNA sequence encoding this CDR3. V gene TRBV6-5 combines with J gene TRBJ1-2, with 8 bases fitting TRBD1. Germline V gene sequence: CDR1 MNHEY, CDR2 SVGAGI. V lost 4 bases, J lost 4 bases, and 5 bases stayed unmatched. The CDR3 covers 14 residues. CDR3 in DNA: TGTGCCAGCAGTTCTAGGACAGGGATCTATGGCTACACCTTC. This gives the protein CASSSRTGIYGYTF.

The genes are TRBV5-8 and TRBJ2-7, with D perhaps TRBD2 (5 bases). V was trimmed by 9 bases and J by 4 bases, leaving 17 bases between them. Germline V gene sequence: CDR1 SGHTS, CDR2 YDEGEE. The CDR3 runs 13 residues. CDR3 sequence reads: CATQPRGPYEQYF. CDR3 nucleotide sequence: TGTGCCACCCAACCCCGCGGGCCTTACGAGCAGTACTTC.